This TCR beta chain was recorded in a study of T cell clonality in common variable immunodeficiency. The study, taken as a whole, reports: Fewer deletions and N-nucleotide insertions were reportedly seen in common variable immunodeficiency TCR beta sequences. Authors noted CVID clonality's cause needs subpopulation repertoire sequencing.

Repertoires were generated with immunoSEQ multiplex PCR, while TCRdb's copy carries only in-frame clones and drops some. In total the sample includes about 40,000 clones, none of them seen once. Unmatched junction bases numbered 3, after V lost 4 bases and J lost 6 bases. The CDR3 has 14 amino acids. Germline loops: CDR1 SGHTA, CDR2 FQGTGA. Most patients and controls had Caucasian heritage. This clone has at least ten counts. What it binds is unknown. The missing CDR3 end, 3 residues past where the read stops, is filled in from the germline J gene. This TCR was recovered from a person aged 18-69 years in good health. The sequencing sample was made of peripheral blood mononuclear cells. This chain connects TRBV7-3 to TRBJ2-3; 11 positions match TRBD1. This chain's CDR3 is CASSSGTGGDTQYF. The DNA read from the CDR3 is TGTGCCAGCAGCTCTGGGACAGGGGGGGATACG.